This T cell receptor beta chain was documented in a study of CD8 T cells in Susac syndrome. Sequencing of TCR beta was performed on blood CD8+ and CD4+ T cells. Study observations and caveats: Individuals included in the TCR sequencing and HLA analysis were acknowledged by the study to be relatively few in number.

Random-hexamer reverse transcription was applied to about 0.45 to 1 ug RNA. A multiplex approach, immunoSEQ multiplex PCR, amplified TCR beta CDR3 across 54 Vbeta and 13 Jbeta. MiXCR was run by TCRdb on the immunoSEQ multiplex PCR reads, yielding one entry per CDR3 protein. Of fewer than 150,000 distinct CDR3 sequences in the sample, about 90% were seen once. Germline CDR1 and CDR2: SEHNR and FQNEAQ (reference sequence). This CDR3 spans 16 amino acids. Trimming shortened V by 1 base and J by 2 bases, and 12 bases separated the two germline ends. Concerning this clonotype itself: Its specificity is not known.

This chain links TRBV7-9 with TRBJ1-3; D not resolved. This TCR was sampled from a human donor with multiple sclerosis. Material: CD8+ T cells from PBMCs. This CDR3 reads CASSLGTGLAGNTIYF. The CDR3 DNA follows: TGTGCCAGCAGCTTAGGAACGGGTTTGGCTGGAAACACCATATATTTT.